This passage covers 10 T cell receptor beta chains from one sample sequenced in a study of blood T cell repertoires in COVID-19. Repertoires were generated with immunoSEQ multiplex PCR, while TCRdb's copy carries only in-frame clones and drops some. The table records approximately 50,000 clones, more than 80% of them present only once. Sequenced: peripheral blood. Receptors originate from a man in his 60s with COVID-19, enrolled during active disease.

The sample holds a few counts of this clone. V usage is TRBV19 and J usage is TRBJ2-1, with D tentatively TRBD1 or TRBD2 (5 bases each). This CDR3 is built from 16 residues. In germline, CDR1 is LNHDA, CDR2 SQIVND (reference sequence). Trimming removed 4 bases from V and 3 bases from J, with 16 bases in between. CDR3 coding DNA: TGTGCCAGTAGTAAAGACTACAGGCGATACTACAATGAGCAGTTCTTC. Protein: CASSKDYRRYYNEQFF.

V is TRBV10-3 and J is TRBJ2-7; 11 bases are a match to TRBD2. V shed 4 bases and J 3 bases; nucleotides not matched to a gene: 2. The CDR3 is 14 amino acids. Germline CDR1 ENHRY, CDR2 SYGVKD. DNA of the CDR3: TGTGCCATCAGTGGCCTAGCGGGAGGCTACGAGCAGTACTTC. This sequence encodes CAISGLAGGYEQYF.

The V and J genes are TRBV27 and TRBJ2-4, with D possibly being TRBD1 (6 bases). This CDR3 spans 17 amino acids. The V end lost 2 bases, the J end lost 1 base, and 15 bases lay between the germline ends. CDR1 is MNHEY, CDR2 SMNVEV, per germline (reference sequence). The CDR3 is CASSLPPTGSAKNIQYF. The DNA of the CDR3 is TGTGCCAGCAGTTTACCTCCCACAGGGTCCGCCAAAAACATTCAGTACTTC.

V and J are TRBV18 and TRBJ1-4; 8 nucleotides match TRBD1. The germline CDR1 and CDR2 sequences are KGHSH and LQKENI. The CDR3 is made up of 15 amino acids. Trimming cost V 5 bases and J 3 bases; bases outside gene matches: 5. CDR3 sequence: CASSSRQGSNEKLFF. In nucleotides, the CDR3 is TGTGCCAGCTCAAGTCGACAGGGGTCTAATGAAAAACTGTTTTTT.

The rearrangement uses TRBV29-1 and TRBJ2-3; perhaps TRBD2 as D (6 bases). V shed 4 bases and J shed 1 base, with 9 bases lying between them. The CDR3 runs 13 residues. CDR1 is SQVTM, CDR2 ANQGSEA, per germline. CDR3 DNA: TGCAGCGTTGCAGGAGGGGGCACAGATACGCAGTATTTT. Translation: CSVAGGGTDTQYF.

V is TRBV7-2 and J is TRBJ1-2; TRBD1 matches 7 bases. Germline V gives CDR1 SGHTA, CDR2 FQGNSA. V shed 5 bases, J shed 0 bases, and the junction held 9 bases outside the gene matches. The CDR3 totals 16 residues. The CDR3 is CASSPRQGTANYGYTF. For the CDR3, the DNA is TGTGCCAGCAGCCCACGACAGGGAACAGCTAACTATGGCTACACCTTC.

CDR3 in amino acids: CASSPYNQPQHF. The DNA for the CDR3 is TGTGCCAGCTCACCCTACAATCAGCCCCAGCATTTT. The rearrangement joins TRBV18 to TRBJ1-5, with no clear D. The germline CDR1 and CDR2 sequences are KGHSH and LQKENI. The CDR3 sequence is 12 residues long. The germline V and J ends were trimmed by 3 bases and 3 bases, with 3 bases remaining between them.

The V gene is TRBV7-2, the J gene TRBJ1-1; 7 positions match TRBD1. This CDR3 is built from 13 residues. V dropped 8 bases and J dropped 3; count of bases not matched to a gene: 6. Germline CDR1 reads SGHTA; CDR2 reads FQGNSA. CDR3 coding DNA: TGTGCCAGCGCCGGGGACAGTTACACTGAAGCTTTCTTT. Its translation: CASAGDSYTEAFF.

This chain connects TRBV5-1 to TRBJ2-7, with TRBD1 matching over 9 bases. After removal of 4 bases from V and 0 bases from J, the junction contained 5 bases not matched to a gene. The CDR3 is 15 residues long. Per the germline V gene, CDR1 is SGHRS and CDR2 is YFSETQ. The chain's CDR3 is CASSAGDRDSYEQYF. In DNA, the CDR3 is TGCGCCAGCAGCGCCGGGGACAGGGACTCCTACGAGCAGTACTTC.

This clone was seen just once. The chain combines TRBV7-2 with TRBJ2-7; D not resolved. Germline V gives CDR1 SGHTA, CDR2 FQGNSA. Trimming cost V 3 bases and J 6 bases, with 12 bases left between them. The CDR3 runs to 13 residues. The CDR3 DNA reads TGTGCCAGCAGCTTTTGGGCGTCTTCCGAGCAGTACTTC. Translating it yields CASSFWASSEQYF.